A selection of T cell receptor beta chains follows, all from one sample in a study of blood T cell repertoires in COVID-19. The method was immunoSEQ multiplex PCR; TCRdb's version includes in-frame clones alone and lacks a portion of them. The data hold roughly 130,000 clones, with less than 90% observed a single time. Sequencing used peripheral blood. The receptors derive from a woman aged 30 to 39 who had recovered from COVID-19. Each CDR3 is given with its conserved first and last residue. Each record gives: clone size, V gene, D gene, J gene, CDR3 DNA, CDR3 protein. A D gene is named only where the DNA matches it firmly. Clone size appears in some rows only: once, few, many, or a class for an expanded clone.

.,TRBV27,.,TRBJ2-4,TGTGCCAGCAGTTTGGCCCCTGCAGGGGAACTCCTCGGGTCCAAAAACATTCAGTACTTC,CASSLAPAGELLGSKNIQYF
.,TRBV2,TRBD2,TRBJ2-1,TGTGCCAGCAGCCGAACATATCCGGGACTAGCTGACAATGAGCAGTTCTTC,CASSRTYPGLADNEQFF
few,TRBV5-1,.,TRBJ1-4,TGCGCCAGCAGCTCGACCCCAGGGACTAATGAAAAACTGTTTTTT,CASSSTPGTNEKLFF
.,TRBV6-5,TRBD2,TRBJ2-4,TGTGCCACCACACCACCGGGGGGGAAAAACATTCAGTACTTC,CATTPPGGKNIQYF
.,TRBV5-6,TRBD2,TRBJ2-3,TGTGCCAGCAGCTTGCGCGGGACTAGCGGGAGCACAGATACGCAGTATTTT,CASSLRGTSGSTDTQYF
.,TRBV19,.,TRBJ1-2,TGTGCCAGTAGGGACAGATCCCCCGACTATGGCTACACCTTC,CASRDRSPDYGYTF
.,TRBV28,.,TRBJ2-1,TGTGCCATCCAACTAGGTACGGATGAGCAGTTCTTC,CAIQLGTDEQFF
.,TRBV6-5,.,TRBJ2-7,TGTGCCAGCAGCACACAGGGTCGGGAGCAGTACTTC,CASSTQGREQYF
once,TRBV9,TRBD2,TRBJ2-1,TGTGCCAGCAGTATCCGAGCGGGAGGAGGAAATGAGCAGTTCTTC,CASSIRAGGGNEQFF
few,TRBV19,.,TRBJ2-7,TGTGCCAGTAGTATAGCCCTCCGGTACGAGCAGTACTTC,CASSIALRYEQYF
.,TRBV11-3,.,TRBJ2-7,TGTGCCAGCAGCTTCGGCGGGAACGGGAAGCCGGGCGAGCAGTACTTC,CASSFGGNGKPGEQYF
.,TRBV3-1/TRBV3-2,TRBD2,TRBJ2-3,TGTGCCAGCAGCCCGGGACTAGCGGATAAGACGCAGTATTTT,CASSPGLADKTQYF
.,TRBV7-8,.,TRBJ2-1,TGTGCCAGCAGCTCAACCGGGACACTCTACAATGAGCAGTTCTTC,CASSSTGTLYNEQFF
.,TRBV7-8,TRBD1,TRBJ1-2,TGTGCCAGCAGCCCCCCGGGACAGGGGGCCTTTAACTATGGCTACACCTTC,CASSPPGQGAFNYGYTF
.,TRBV7-2,.,TRBJ2-1,TGTGCCAGCAGCTTAGCGCATTGGGCGGGGTACTCCTACAATGAGCAGTTCTTC,CASSLAHWAGYSYNEQFF
.,TRBV27,TRBD2,TRBJ2-7,TGTGCCAGCAGCTCTGGGACTAGCGGAACCTACGAGCAGTACTTC,CASSSGTSGTYEQYF
.,TRBV12-3/TRBV12-4,.,TRBJ1-1,TGTGCCAGCAGTTTAGTTGGGGGGACTGAAGCTTTCTTT,CASSLVGGTEAFF
.,TRBV18,TRBD2,TRBJ2-5,TGTGCCAGCTCACCAGGACTAGCGGGGGGGATAGAGACCCAGTACTTC,CASSPGLAGGIETQYF
.,TRBV29-1,.,TRBJ1-1,TGCAGCGTTGTTACCCCAAAAGGGACACAGGGTCTAGGAGCTTTCTTT,CSVVTPKGTQGLGAFF
.,TRBV6-6,TRBD1,TRBJ1-4,TGTGCCAGCAGTTCATCCCCCGGACAGGGAAATGAAAAACTGTTTTTT,CASSSSPGQGNEKLFF
.,TRBV19,TRBD1,TRBJ2-7,TGTGCCAGTAGTATAGGCTCGGGACAGGGCGGAGGCTACTACGAGCAGTACTTC,CASSIGSGQGGGYYEQYF
few,TRBV21-1,.,TRBJ1-1,TGTGCCAGCAGCAAATCCGTCTTAAACAGCCCCATGAACACTGAAGCTTTCTTT,CASSKSVLNSPMNTEAFF
.,TRBV24-1,.,TRBJ2-7,TGTGCCACCAGTGAGGCAGGGTCCTACGAGCAGTACTTC,CATSEAGSYEQYF
.,TRBV5-6,.,TRBJ2-7,TGTGCCAGCAGCTTGCTCCGGGACGGGGGCTCCTACGAGCAGTACTTC,CASSLLRDGGSYEQYF
once,TRBV28,TRBD1,TRBJ1-5,TGTGCCAGCACCCGGACAGGGGGAAGCATTCAGCCCCAGCATTTT,CASTRTGGSIQPQHF
.,TRBV5-1,.,TRBJ1-5,TGCGCCAGCAGCCCGGGGGATTTAGCGGCCCAGCATTTT,CASSPGDLAAQHF
.,TRBV24-1,.,TRBJ2-1,TGTGCCACCAGTGCTGGCGGTTCCTACAATGAGCAGTTCTTC,CATSAGGSYNEQFF
few,TRBV4-1,.,TRBJ2-7,TGCGCCAGCAGCCAGGGACCTGGACTACCCTACGAGCAGTACTTC,CASSQGPGLPYEQYF
.,TRBV7-8,.,TRBJ1-4,TGTGCCAGCAGCTTACGACCGGGGAGGGAAAAACTGTTTTTT,CASSLRPGREKLFF
.,TRBV7-2,.,TRBJ2-1,TGTGCCAGCAGCTTAGGCCCAGGCTCCTACAATGAGCAGTTCTTC,CASSLGPGSYNEQFF
.,TRBV11-3,TRBD1,TRBJ2-1,TGTGCCAGCAGCCCGCAGGGGGACAGGGGTAATGAGCAGTTCTTC,CASSPQGDRGNEQFF
.,TRBV6-5,TRBD2,TRBJ2-7,TGTGCCAGCCCTGGGACTAGCGGGCCCTACGAGCAGTACTTC,CASPGTSGPYEQYF
.,TRBV7-3,.,TRBJ2-5,TGTGCCAGCAGCTCCGGACTGCAAGAGACCCAGTACTTC,CASSSGLQETQYF
.,TRBV5-4,.,TRBJ1-4,TGTGCCAGCAGCTTGAAACTCGGGGAGAGCAGTGAAAAACTGTTTTTT,CASSLKLGESSEKLFF
.,TRBV4-2,TRBD1,TRBJ1-6,TGTGCCAGCAGCCCCGATGGACGACAGGGGGAAAGAGCCCTCCACTTT,CASSPDGRQGERALHF
.,TRBV18,.,TRBJ1-1,TGTGCCAGCTCACCACAAGGGGCCGGCATGAACACTGAAGCTTTCTTT,CASSPQGAGMNTEAFF
many,TRBV12-3/TRBV12-4,.,TRBJ1-5,TGTGCCAGCAGAGGGGGCAATCAGCCCCAGCATTTT,CASRGGNQPQHF
.,TRBV9,.,TRBJ2-5,TGTGCCAGCAGCGTAACCCCGGTCGGAGAGACCCAGTACTTC,CASSVTPVGETQYF
.,TRBV2,TRBD1,TRBJ2-5,TGTGCCAGCAGTGAGGGTCTTAGGACAGGGCAAGAGACCCAGTACTTC,CASSEGLRTGQETQYF
.,TRBV7-9,.,TRBJ1-2,TGTGCCAGCAGTTATACGGGGGAAGATGGCTACACCTTC,CASSYTGEDGYTF
.,TRBV14,.,TRBJ2-3,TGTGCCAGCAGCCAAGATCTCTTGCGGGGTACGCAGTATTTT,CASSQDLLRGTQYF
.,TRBV30,.,TRBJ1-2,TGTGCCTGGAGTCTCCAGGGGAATGGTAACTATGGCTACACCTTC,CAWSLQGNGNYGYTF
.,TRBV4-2,.,TRBJ1-2,TGTGCCAGCAGCCAAGGTATTCGGGTAGGCTACACCTTC,CASSQGIRVGYTF